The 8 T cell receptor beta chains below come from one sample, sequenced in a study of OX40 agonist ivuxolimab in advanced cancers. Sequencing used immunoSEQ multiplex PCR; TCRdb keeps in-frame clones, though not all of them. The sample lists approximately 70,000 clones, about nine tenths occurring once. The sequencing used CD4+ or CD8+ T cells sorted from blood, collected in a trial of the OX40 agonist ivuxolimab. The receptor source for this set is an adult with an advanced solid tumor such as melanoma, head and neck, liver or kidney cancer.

This CDR3 is CASSSRGTQLRDNEQFF. CDR3 DNA: TGCGCCAGCAGCTCTCGCGGGACTCAACTACGGGACAATGAGCAGTTCTTC. The chain combines TRBV5-1 with TRBJ2-1; D is perhaps TRBD2 (6 bases). This CDR3 comprises 17 residues. V lost 3 bases to trimming and J lost 5 bases, with 21 bases between them. Germline CDR1 is SGHRS and CDR2 is YFSETQ.

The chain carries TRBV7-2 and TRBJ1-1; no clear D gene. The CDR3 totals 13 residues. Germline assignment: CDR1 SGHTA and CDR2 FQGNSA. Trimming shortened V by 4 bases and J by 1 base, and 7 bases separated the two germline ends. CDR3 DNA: TGTGCCAGCAGCTCTTCACGGAACACTGAAGCTTTCTTT. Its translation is CASSSSRNTEAFF.

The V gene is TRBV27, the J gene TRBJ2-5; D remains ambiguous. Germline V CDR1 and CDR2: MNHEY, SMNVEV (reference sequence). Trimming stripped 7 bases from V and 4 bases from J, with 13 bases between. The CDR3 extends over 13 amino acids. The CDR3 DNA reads TGTGCCAGCACCGGGTCAAGAGGAGAGACCCAGTACTTC. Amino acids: CASTGSRGETQYF.

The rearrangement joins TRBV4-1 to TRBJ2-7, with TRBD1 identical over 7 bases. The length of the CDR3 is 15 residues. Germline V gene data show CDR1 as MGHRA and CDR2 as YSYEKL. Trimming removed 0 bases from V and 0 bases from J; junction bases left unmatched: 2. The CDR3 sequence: CASSQEPGGSYEQYF. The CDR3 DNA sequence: TGCGCCAGCAGCCAAGAGCCAGGGGGCTCCTACGAGCAGTACTTC.

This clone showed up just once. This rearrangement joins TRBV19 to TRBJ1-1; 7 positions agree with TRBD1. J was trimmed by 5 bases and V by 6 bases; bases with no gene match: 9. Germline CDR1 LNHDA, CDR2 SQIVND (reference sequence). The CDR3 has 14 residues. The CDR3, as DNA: TGTGCCAGTAGCGAAGGGGGCGCTGAAACTGAAGCTTTCTTT. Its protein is CASSEGGAETEAFF.

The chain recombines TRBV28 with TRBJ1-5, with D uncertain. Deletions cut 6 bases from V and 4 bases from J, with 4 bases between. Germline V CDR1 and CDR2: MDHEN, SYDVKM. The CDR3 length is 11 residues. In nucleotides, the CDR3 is TGTGCCAGCAGCGTGAATCAGCCCCAGCATTTT. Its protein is CASSVNQPQHF.

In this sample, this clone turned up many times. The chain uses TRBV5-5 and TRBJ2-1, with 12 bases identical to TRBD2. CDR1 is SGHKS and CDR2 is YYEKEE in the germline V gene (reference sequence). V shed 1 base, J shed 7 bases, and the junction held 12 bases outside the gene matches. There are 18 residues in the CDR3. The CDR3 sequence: CASSLRKTTSGSGNEQFF. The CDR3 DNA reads TGTGCCAGCAGCTTGAGAAAGACGACTAGCGGGAGCGGTAATGAGCAGTTCTTC.

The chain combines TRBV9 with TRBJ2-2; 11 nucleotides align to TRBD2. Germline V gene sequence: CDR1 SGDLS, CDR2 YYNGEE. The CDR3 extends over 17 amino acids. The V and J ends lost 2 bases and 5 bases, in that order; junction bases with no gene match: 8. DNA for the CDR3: TGTGCCAGCAGCGTGAGGCTAGCGGGAGGCGGGACCGGGGAGCTGTTTTTT. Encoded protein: CASSVRLAGGGTGELFF.